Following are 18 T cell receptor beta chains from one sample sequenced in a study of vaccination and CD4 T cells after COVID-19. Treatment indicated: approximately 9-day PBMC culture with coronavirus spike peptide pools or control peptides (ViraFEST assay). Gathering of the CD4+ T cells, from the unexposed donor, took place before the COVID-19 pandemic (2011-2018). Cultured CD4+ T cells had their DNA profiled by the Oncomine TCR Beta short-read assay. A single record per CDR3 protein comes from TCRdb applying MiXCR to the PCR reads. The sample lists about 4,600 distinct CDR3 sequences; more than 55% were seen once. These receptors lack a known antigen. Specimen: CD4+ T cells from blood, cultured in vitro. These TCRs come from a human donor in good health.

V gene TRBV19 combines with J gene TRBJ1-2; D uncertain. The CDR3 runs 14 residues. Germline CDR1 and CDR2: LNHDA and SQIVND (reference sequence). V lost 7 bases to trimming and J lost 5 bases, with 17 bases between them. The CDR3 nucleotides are TGTGCCAGTACACCCCAGGCCGATCTATATGGCTACACCTTC. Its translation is CASTPQADLYGYTF.

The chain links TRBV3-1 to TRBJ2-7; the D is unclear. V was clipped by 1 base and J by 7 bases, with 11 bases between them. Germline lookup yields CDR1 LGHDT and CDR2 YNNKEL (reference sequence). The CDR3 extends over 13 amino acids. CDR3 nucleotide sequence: TGTGCCAGCAGCCAAGTTCCCGGAGCGGAGCAGTACTTC. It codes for CASSQVPGAEQYF.

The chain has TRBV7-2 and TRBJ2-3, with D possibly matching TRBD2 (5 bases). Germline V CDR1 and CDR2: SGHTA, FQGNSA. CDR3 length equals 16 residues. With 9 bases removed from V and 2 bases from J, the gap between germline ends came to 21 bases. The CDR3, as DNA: TGTGCCAGTTCCCTCCACCCCCGGGGTGCCACAGATACGCAGTATTTT. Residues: CASSLHPRGATDTQYF.

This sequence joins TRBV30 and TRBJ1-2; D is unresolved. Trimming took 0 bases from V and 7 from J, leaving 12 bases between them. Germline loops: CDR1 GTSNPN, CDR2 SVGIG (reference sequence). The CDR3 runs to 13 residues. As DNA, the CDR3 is TGTGCCTGGAGTGTCGACCCGGCGGGTGGCTACACCTTC. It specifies CAWSVDPAGGYTF.

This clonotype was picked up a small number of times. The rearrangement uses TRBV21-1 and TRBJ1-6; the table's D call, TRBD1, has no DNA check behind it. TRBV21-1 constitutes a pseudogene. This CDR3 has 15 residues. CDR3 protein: CASSKGQGANSPLHF. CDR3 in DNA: TGTGCCAGCAGCAAGGGACAGGGGGCAAATTCACCCCTCCACTTT.

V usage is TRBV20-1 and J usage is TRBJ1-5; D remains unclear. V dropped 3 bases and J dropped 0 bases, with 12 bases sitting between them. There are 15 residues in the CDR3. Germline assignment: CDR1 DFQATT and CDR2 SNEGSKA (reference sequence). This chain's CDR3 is CSARGGSYSNQPQHF. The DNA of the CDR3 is TGCAGTGCTAGGGGAGGCAGTTATAGCAATCAGCCCCAGCATTTT.

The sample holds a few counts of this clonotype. CDR3 nucleotides: TGTGCCAGCAGCTTAGCGGGGCAGGGTAAAAGGAATTCACCCCTCCACTTT. This sequence encodes CASSLAGQGKRNSPLHF. The chain links TRBV7-9 to TRBJ1-6, with D possibly TRBD1 on 5 matching bases. CDR1 is SEHNR and CDR2 is FQNEAQ in the germline V gene (reference sequence). The CDR3 spans 17 residues. The V end lost 0 bases, the J end lost 7 bases, and 16 bases lay between the germline ends.

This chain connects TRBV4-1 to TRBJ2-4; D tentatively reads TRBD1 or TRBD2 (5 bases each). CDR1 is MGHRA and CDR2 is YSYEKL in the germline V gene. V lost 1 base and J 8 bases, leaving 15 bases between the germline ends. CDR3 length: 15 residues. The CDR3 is CASSQGAWGNDIQYF. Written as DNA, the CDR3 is TGCGCCAGCAGCCAAGGGGCCTGGGGGAACGACATTCAGTACTTC.

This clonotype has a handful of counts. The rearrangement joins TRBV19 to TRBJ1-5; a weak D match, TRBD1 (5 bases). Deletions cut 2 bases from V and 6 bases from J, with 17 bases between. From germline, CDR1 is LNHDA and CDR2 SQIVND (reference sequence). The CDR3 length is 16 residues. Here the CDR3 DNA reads TGTGCCAGTAGTATAATCCCAGGGCTTACCGGTCAGCCCCAGCATTTT. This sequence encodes CASSIIPGLTGQPQHF.

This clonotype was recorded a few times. CDR3 in amino acids: CASSIPGILYEQYF. DNA for the CDR3: TGCGCCAGCAGCATTCCCGGGATCCTTTACGAGCAGTACTTC. This sequence joins TRBV5-1 and TRBJ2-7; D might be TRBD2 (5 bases). This CDR3 has 14 amino acids. Deletions cut 4 bases from V and 4 bases from J, with 15 bases between. Germline V gene sequence: CDR1 SGHRS, CDR2 YFSETQ.

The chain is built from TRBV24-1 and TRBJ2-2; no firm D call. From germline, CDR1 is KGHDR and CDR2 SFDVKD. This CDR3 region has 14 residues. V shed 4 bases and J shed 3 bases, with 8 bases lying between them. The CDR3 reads CATSDQGYTGELFF. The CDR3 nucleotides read TGTGCCACCAGTGACCAAGGGTACACCGGGGAGCTGTTTTTT.

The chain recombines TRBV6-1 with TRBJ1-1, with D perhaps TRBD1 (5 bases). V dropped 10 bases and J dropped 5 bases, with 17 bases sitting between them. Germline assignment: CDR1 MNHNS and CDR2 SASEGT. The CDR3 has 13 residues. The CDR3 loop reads CATLGGGRTEAFF. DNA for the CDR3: TGTGCCACCTTGGGGGGAGGGCGGACTGAAGCTTTCTTT.

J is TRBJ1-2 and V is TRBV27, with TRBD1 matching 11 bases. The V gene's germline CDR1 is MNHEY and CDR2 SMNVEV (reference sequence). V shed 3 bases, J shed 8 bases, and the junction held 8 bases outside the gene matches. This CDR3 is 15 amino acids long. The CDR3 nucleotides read TGTGCCAGCAGTTTGACCGGACAGGGGGCAGGGGGCTACACCTTC. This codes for CASSLTGQGAGGYTF.

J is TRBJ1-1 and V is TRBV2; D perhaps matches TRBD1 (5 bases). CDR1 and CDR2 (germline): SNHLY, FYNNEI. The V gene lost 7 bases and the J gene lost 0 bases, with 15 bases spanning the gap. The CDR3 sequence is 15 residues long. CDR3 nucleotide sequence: TGTGCCAGCAACCCTGGGGGGGGTATGAACACTGAAGCTTTCTTT. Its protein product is CASNPGGGMNTEAFF.

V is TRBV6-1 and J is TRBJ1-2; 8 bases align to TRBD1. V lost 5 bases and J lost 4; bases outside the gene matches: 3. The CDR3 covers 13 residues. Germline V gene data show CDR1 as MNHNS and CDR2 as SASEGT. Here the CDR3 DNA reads TGTGCCAGCAGTAGACAGGGGAGCTATGGCTACACCTTC. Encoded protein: CASSRQGSYGYTF.

Written as DNA, the CDR3 is TGTGCCAGGCGAATTTATGGCTACACCTTC. Translating it yields CARRIYGYTF. This chain uses TRBV6-1 with TRBJ1-2; no firm D call. Germline assignment: CDR1 MNHNS and CDR2 SASEGT. With 9 bases removed from V and 5 bases from J, the gap between germline ends came to 7 bases. The CDR3 length is 10 residues.

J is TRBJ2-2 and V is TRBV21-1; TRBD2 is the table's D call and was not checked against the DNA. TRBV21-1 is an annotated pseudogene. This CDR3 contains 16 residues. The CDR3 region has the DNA TGTGCCAGCAGCAAAGCCGGACTGATGAACACCGGGGAGCTGTTTTTT. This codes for CASSKAGLMNTGELFF.

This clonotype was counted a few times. DNA for the CDR3: TGCAGTGCGCAATGGGGACTAGCGGGGTTCACCGGGGAGCTGTTTTTT. Its translation: CSAQWGLAGFTGELFF. The V and J genes are TRBV20-1 and TRBJ2-2; 13 bases fit TRBD2. The CDR3 is 16 amino acids. With 6 bases clipped from V and 4 bases from J, the junction kept 8 bases outside the gene matches. The germline V gene has CDR1 DFQATT and CDR2 SNEGSKA (reference sequence).